The 6 T cell receptor beta chains in this list originate from one sample, sequenced in a study of Ad26.COV2.S vaccination and SARS-CoV-2 variants. The sample's treatment: roughly 20 received Ad26.COV2.S at low or high dose, single or two shots; 5 received placebo; per-sample allocation not given. Day 63 after the first injection of vaccine or placebo was the sampling time. Libraries were prepared by immunoSEQ multiplex PCR; TCRdb keeps only in-frame clonotypes and omits some of them. The sample carries about 430,000 clones, 80% to 95% recorded once. Here the sequenced sample was peripheral blood, taken in a trial of Ad26.COV2.S vaccine versus placebo. The receptors derive from a person aged 18-65 years who received the Ad26.COV2.S COVID-19 vaccine or a placebo.

The chain links TRBV25-1 to TRBJ1-1; maybe TRBD1 (5 bases). CDR1 is MGHDK, CDR2 SYGVNS, per germline. V was cut by 5 bases and J by 5 bases, with 15 bases left in between. The CDR3 is 14 residues long. CDR3 nucleotide sequence: TGTGCCAGCAGTACCCCAGGGTCAAGGACTGAAGCTTTCTTT. It translates to CASSTPGSRTEAFF.

The V and J genes are TRBV13 and TRBJ2-1; TRBD2 aligns across 8 bases. J was trimmed by 0 bases and V by 8 bases; bases with no gene match: 21. The CDR3 contains 20 residues. The germline V gene has CDR1 PRHDT and CDR2 FYEKMQ (reference sequence). The CDR3 here is CASRFREGLGLRSSYNEQFF. CDR3 nucleotides: TGTGCCAGCCGGTTTAGGGAGGGACTAGGATTAAGGAGCTCCTACAATGAGCAGTTCTTC.

This clone was detected only once. Here the CDR3 DNA reads TGTGCCAGTAGTATGTTTGAGGCTTCCGGCGAGCAGTACTTC. As protein: CASSMFEASGEQYF. The rearrangement links TRBV19 to TRBJ2-7; no clear D gene. CDR1 is LNHDA, CDR2 SQIVND, per germline (reference sequence). V lost 3 bases and J lost 6, with 15 bases in between. CDR3 length: 14 amino acids.

The chain has TRBV29-1 and TRBJ2-2, with TRBD1 identical over 11 bases. Per the germline V gene, CDR1 is SQVTM and CDR2 is ANQGSEA. The V gene end was trimmed by 3 bases and the J gene end by 7 bases; junction bases not matched to a gene: 7. This CDR3 is built from 15 residues. CDR3 in amino acids: CSVERTGGVGGELFF. The DNA for the CDR3 is TGCAGCGTTGAGCGGACAGGGGGCGTCGGCGGGGAGCTGTTTTTT.

The chain recombines TRBV4-1 with TRBJ1-2, with a possible D match to TRBD1 (6 bases). This CDR3 spans 14 amino acids. Deletions cut 0 bases from V and 8 bases from J, with 13 bases between. The V gene's germline CDR1 is MGHRA and CDR2 YSYEKL. The CDR3 DNA is TGCGCCAGCAGCCAAGATGCAGGGGTGGGCGGCTACACCTTC. Translation gives CASSQDAGVGGYTF.

The chain links TRBV28 to TRBJ2-3; D is unresolved. The V gene's germline CDR1 is MDHEN and CDR2 SYDVKM. V was shortened by 2 bases and J by 1 base, with 10 bases between the two germline ends. The CDR3 runs 15 residues. The CDR3 loop is CASSLPLTGTDTQYF. DNA of the CDR3: TGTGCCAGCAGTTTACCCCTAACTGGCACAGATACGCAGTATTTT.